This TCR beta chain was sequenced for a study of shared clonotypes between healthy human individuals. At the deep level, the assay was run. Profiling relied on immunoSEQ multiplex PCR, and the TCRdb table lists in-frame clones only, not all of them. This table holds about 600,000 clones, 95% found once. Naivety among CD8 cells was defined by CD45RO negativity and positive CCR7 selection, thereby excluding terminally differentiated effector memory CD45RA+ cells. A note on this clone: One junction end disagrees with the germline gene, perhaps due to a read error.

This CDR3 has 13 amino acids. Germline lookup yields CDR1 MGHRA and CDR2 YSYEKL. Sample: naive CD8+ T cells sorted from blood. The chain is built from TRBV4-1 and TRBJ2-7; D call uncertain. The TCR comes from a woman aged 25 to 39 in good health. The CDR3 DNA reads TGCGCCAGCGGCCAGGTATTGGGCTACGAGCAGTACTTC. It codes for CASGQVLGYEQYF.